This paragraph covers one TCR beta chain sequence. The sample is drawn from a study of shared T cell receptors in the human thymus. CDR1 is SGHNT and CDR2 is YYREEE in the germline V gene (reference sequence). Trimming left V 4 bases short and J 3 bases short, with 10 bases between. The CDR3 sequence is 13 residues long. Generated by immunoSEQ multiplex PCR, the TCRdb table keeps only in-frame clones and is missing some. The table shows 700,000 to 750,000 clones, with 75% to 90% occurring only once. This sample also appeared in a second study, on human thymus T cells. That source reports: Resections from corrective heart surgery provided thymus tissue. Overlap was high between thymic repertoires from unrelated individuals, as reported in related research.

The chain links TRBV5-4 to TRBJ2-5; D possibly corresponds to TRBD2 (5 bases). This receptor was taken from a girl under three years old with a congenital heart defect. The sequencing input was thymocytes. Written as DNA, the CDR3 is TGTGCCAGCAGCGGCAGCGGAGAAGAGACCCAGTACTTC. Translating gives CASSGSGEETQYF.